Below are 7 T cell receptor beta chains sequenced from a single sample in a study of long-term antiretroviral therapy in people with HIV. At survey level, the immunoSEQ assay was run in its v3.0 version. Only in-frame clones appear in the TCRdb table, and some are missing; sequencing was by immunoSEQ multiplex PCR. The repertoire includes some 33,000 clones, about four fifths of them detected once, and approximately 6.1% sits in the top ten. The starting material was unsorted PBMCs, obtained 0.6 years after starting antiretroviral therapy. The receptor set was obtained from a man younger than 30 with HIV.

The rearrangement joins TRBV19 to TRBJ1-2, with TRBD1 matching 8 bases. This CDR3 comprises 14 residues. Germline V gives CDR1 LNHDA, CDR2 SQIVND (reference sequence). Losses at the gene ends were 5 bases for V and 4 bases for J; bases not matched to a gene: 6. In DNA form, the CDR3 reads TGTGCCAGTAGTCCCCAGACAGGGGTCTATGGCTACACCTTC. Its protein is CASSPQTGVYGYTF.

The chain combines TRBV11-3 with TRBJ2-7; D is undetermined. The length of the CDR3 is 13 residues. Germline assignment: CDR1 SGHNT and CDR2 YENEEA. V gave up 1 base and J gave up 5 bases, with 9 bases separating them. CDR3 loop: CASSLGANHEQYF. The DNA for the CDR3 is TGTGCCAGCAGCTTAGGAGCGAATCACGAGCAGTACTTC.

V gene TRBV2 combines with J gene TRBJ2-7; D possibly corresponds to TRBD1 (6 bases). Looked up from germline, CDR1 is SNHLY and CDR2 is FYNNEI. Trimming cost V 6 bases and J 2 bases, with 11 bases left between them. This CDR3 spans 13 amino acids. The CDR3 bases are TGTGCCAGCAGGGAGGACAGACCCTACGAGCAGTACTTC. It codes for CASREDRPYEQYF.

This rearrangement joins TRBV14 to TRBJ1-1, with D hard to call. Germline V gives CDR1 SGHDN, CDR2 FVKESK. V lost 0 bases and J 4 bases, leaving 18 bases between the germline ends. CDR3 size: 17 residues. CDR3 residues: CASSQDLGRSVGTEAFF. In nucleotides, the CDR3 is TGTGCCAGCAGCCAAGATTTGGGGAGGTCGGTTGGCACTGAAGCTTTCTTT.

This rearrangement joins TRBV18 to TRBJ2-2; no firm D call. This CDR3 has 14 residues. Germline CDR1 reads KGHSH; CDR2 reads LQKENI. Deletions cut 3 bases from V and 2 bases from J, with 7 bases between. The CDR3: CASSPTPNTGELFF. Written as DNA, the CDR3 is TGTGCCAGCTCACCTACACCTAACACCGGGGAGCTGTTTTTT. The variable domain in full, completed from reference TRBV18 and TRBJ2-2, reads NAGVMQNPRHLVRRRGQEARLRCSPMKGHSHVYWYRQLPEEGLKFMVYLQKENIIDESGMPKERFSAEFPKEGPSILRIQQVVRGDSAAYFCASSPTPNTGELFFGEGSRLTVL.

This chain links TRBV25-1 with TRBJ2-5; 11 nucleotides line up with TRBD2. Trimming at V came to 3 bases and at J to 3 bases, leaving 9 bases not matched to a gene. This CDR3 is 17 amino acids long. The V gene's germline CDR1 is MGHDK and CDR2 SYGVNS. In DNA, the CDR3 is TGTGCCAGCAGTGATAATAGCGGGAGGGGTGAAGAAGAGACCCAGTACTTC. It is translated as CASSDNSGRGEEETQYF.

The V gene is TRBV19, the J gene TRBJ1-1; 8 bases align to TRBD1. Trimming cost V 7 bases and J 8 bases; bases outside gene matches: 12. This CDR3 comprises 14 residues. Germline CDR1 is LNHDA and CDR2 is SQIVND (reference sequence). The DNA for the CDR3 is TGTGCCAGTACCCCAGCGGCAGGGGGCAGGGAAGCTTTCTTT. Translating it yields CASTPAAGGREAFF.